What follows describes a single T cell receptor (beta chain). Its specificity is unknown. One end of the junction does not line up with germline, which may come from a read error. With 60 Vbeta and 13 Jbeta primers, the PCR was carried out. Some clones are missing from TCRdb's copy, which holds only in-frame ones; the method was immunoSEQ multiplex PCR. The data hold 220,000 or so clones, with 65% to 75% observed a single time. The sample belongs to a study of cytomegalovirus exposure and HLA in healthy donors. The CDR3 contains 15 residues. Germline V gene sequence: CDR1 MNHNY, CDR2 SVGAGI (reference sequence). Whole-study findings and limits: The authors considered a cluster of highly shared sequence variants likely to be a sequencing artifact. An analysis done earlier found most TCR beta V segments productive about 87% or about 30% of the time. Exclusion applied to some V segments, including TRBV6-2 and TRBV6-3, as they were indistinguishable. In a later analysis, TCR association rates varied by HLA locus: DRB1 most, HLA-C fewest.

The origin of this receptor is a woman aged 25 to 39 in good health and CMV-seronegative. The sample comprised PBMCs. The genes are TRBV6-6 and TRBJ1-1; 12 nucleotides line up with TRBD1. The CDR3 here is CASNYRDRGPGEAFF. The CDR3 nucleotides read TGTGCCAGCAATTACCGGGACAGGGGGCCTGGTGAAGCTTTCTTT.